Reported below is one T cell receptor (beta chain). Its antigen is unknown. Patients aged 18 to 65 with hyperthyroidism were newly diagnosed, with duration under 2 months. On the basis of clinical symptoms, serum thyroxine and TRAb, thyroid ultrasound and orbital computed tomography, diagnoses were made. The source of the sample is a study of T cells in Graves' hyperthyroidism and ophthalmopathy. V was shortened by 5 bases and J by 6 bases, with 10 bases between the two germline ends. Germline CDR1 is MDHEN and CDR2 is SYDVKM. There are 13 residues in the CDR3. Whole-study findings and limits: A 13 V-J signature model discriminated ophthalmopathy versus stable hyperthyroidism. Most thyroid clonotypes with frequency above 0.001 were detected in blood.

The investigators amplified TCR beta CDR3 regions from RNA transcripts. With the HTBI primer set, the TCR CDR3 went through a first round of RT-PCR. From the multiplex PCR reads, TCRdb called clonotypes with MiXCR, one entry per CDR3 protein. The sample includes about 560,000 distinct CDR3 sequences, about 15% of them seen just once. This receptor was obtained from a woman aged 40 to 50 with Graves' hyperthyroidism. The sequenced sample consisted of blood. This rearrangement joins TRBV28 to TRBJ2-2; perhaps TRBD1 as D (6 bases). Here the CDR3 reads CASSHHRAGELFF. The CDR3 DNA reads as TGTGCCAGCAGTCATCACAGGGCCGGGGAGCTGTTTTTT.